Given below is one TCR beta chain in context. The antigen remains undetermined. The data were produced by immunoSEQ multiplex PCR, yet TCRdb's version contains in-frame clones alone and is incomplete. The table includes 30,000 to 35,000 clones, over 75% detected once. This sample stems from a study of neoadjuvant nivolumab and ipilimumab in lung cancer. For the study at large: Nivolumab 3 mg/kg was given days 1, 15 and 29, plus ipilimumab 1 mg/kg day 1 in combination. The study's findings and limits: Pretherapy blood TCR richness correlated positively with resected tumor richness. From pretherapy to surgery, tumor richness and clonality rose with dual therapy.

This CDR3 contains 15 residues. Germline CDR1 and CDR2: MNHNS and SASEGT. Deletions cut 6 bases from V and 1 base from J, with 14 bases between. The sample was peripheral blood, taken after neoadjuvant nivolumab, alone or with ipilimumab, at or shortly before surgery. V usage is TRBV6-1 and J usage is TRBJ2-3; D unresolved. The receptor's source is an adult with non-small cell lung cancer. DNA of the CDR3: TGTGCCAGCAGCAGAACCGGGTCGCGCACAGATACGCAGTATTTT. The encoded protein is CASSRTGSRTDTQYF.